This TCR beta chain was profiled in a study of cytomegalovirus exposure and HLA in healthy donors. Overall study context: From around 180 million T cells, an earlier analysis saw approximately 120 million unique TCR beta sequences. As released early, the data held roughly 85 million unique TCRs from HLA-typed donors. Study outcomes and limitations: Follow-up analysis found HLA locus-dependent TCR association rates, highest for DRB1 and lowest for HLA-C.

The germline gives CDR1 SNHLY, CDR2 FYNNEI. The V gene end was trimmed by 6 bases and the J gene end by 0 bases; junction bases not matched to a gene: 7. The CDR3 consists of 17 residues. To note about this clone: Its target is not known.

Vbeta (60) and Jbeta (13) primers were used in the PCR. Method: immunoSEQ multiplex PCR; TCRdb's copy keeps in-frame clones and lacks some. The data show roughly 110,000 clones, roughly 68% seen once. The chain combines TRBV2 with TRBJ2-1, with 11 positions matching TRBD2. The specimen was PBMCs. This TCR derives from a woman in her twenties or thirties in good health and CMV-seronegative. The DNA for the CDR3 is TGTGCCAGCAGCGATAGCGGGAGGGCCACCTCCTACAATGAGCAGTTCTTC. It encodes CASSDSGRATSYNEQFF.